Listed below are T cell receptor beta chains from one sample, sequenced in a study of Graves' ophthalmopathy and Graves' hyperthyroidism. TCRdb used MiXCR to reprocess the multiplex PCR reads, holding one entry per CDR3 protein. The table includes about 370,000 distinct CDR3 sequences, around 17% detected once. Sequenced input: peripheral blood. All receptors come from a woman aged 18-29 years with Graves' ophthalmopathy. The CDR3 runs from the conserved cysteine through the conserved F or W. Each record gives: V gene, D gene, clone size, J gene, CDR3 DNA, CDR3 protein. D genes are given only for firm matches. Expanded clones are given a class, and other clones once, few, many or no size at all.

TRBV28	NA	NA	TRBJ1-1	TGTGCCAGCAGCCATATTGGGAGCACTGAAGCTTTCTTT	CASSHIGSTEAFF
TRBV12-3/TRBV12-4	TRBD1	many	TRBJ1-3	TGTGCCAGCAGTTTGGCGACAGGGGGGGGAAACACCATATATTTT	CASSLATGGGNTIYF
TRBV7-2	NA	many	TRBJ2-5	TGTGCCAGCAGCTTATGGAGTTCCCAAGAGACCCAGTACTTC	CASSLWSSQETQYF
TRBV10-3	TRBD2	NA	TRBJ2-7	TGTGCCATCAGTGAGAACGGGACTAGCGGAGTGGGGGAGCAGTACTTC	CAISENGTSGVGEQYF
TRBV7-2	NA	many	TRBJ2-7	TGTGCCAGCAGCCCTCTCGGGGCCGGGCACGAGCAGTACTTC	CASSPLGAGHEQYF
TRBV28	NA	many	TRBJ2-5	TGTGCCAGCAGTTTATACGGTGGAGGTTTTGAAGAGACCCAGTACTTC	CASSLYGGGFEETQYF
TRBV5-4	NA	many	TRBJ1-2	TGTGCCCTAGCCGAACAGGGCTTCGCTGGCTACACCTTC	CALAEQGFAGYTF
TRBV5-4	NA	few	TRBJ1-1	TGTGCCAGCAGCTTGGTACACCGATTTTCAGGGAGGGACGCTGAAGCTTTCTTT	CASSLVHRFSGRDAEAFF
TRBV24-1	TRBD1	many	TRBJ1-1	TGTGCCACCAGTGATCCGACAGGGGGCCGCACTGAAGCTTTCTTT	CATSDPTGGRTEAFF
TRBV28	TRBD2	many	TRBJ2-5	TGTGCCAGCAGTTTCGAGCTAGCGGGATCCCAAGAGACCCAGTACTTC	CASSFELAGSQETQYF
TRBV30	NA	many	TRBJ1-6	TGTGCCTGGAGTGCAAGAGCGACTAGTTTGAATTCACCCCTCCACTTT	CAWSARATSLNSPLHF
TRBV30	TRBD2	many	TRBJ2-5	TGTGCCTGGAGTGTTTTACTAGCGGAACAAGAGACCCAGTACTTC	CAWSVLLAEQETQYF
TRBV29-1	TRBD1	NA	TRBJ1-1	TGCAGCGTAGACTCGGGACAGCCTAACACTGAAGCTTTCTTT	CSVDSGQPNTEAFF
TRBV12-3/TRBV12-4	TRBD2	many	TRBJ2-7	TGTGCCAGCAGTCTGATGACTAGCGGGAGATATTACGAGCAGTACTTC	CASSLMTSGRYYEQYF
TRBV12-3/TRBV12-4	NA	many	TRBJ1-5	TGTGCCAGCAGCCCTAGGAGCAATCAGCCCCAGCATTTT	CASSPRSNQPQHF
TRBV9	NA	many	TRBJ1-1	TGTGCCAGCAGCGTAGACGTGACCTTGAACACTGAAGCTTTCTTT	CASSVDVTLNTEAFF
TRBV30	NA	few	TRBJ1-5	TGTGCCTGGGGGGAGCAAAGCAATCAGCCCCAGCATTTT	CAWGEQSNQPQHF
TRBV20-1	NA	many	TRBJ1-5	TGCAGTGCTAGAGGCCCGGTGAGGCGGCCAGAGAGCAATCAGCCCCAGCATTTT	CSARGPVRRPESNQPQHF
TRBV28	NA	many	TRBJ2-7	TGTGCCAGCGGCTTGCGGGAGCAGTACTTC	CASGLREQYF
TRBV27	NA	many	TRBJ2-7	TGTGCCAGCAGCCACGGACCCGACTACGAGCAGTACTTC	CASSHGPDYEQYF
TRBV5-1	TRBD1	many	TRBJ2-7	TGCGCCAGCAGCTCCGGACAGGGCATCTCCTACGAGCAGTACTTC	CASSSGQGISYEQYF
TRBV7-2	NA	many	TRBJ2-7	TGTGCCAGCAGCCCCGCCCGGGACGAGCAGTACTTC	CASSPARDEQYF
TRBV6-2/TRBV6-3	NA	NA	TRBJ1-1	TGTGCCAGCAAGGGACTCACGAACACTGAAGCTTTCTTT	CASKGLTNTEAFF
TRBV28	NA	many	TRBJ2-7	TGTGCCAGCAGTTCGGTCCTTTGGCAGGGGCTAGGGGTCAGCTCCTACGAGCAGTACTTC	CASSSVLWQGLGVSSYEQYF
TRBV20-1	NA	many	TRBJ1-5	TGCAGTGCTAGAGATAATAACAGTCCCTTGGCTCAGCATTTT	CSARDNNSPLAQHF
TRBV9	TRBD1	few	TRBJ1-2	TGTGCCAGCAGCGTCCAACAGGGGCCCTATGGCTACACCTTC	CASSVQQGPYGYTF
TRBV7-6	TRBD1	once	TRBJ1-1	TGTGCCAGCGCCCCCCAGGGGGTCGGCACTGAAGCTTTCTTT	CASAPQGVGTEAFF
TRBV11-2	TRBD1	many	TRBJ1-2	TGTGCCAGCAGCCTCCCCGACAGGGGGCAAAGCTATGGCTACACCTTC	CASSLPDRGQSYGYTF
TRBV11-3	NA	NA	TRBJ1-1	TGTGCCAGCAGCTTTACGCAGGGGTGGGACACTGAAGCTTTCTTT	CASSFTQGWDTEAFF
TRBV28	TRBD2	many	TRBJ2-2	TGTGCCAGCAGTTCCGAGTTAAGACTAGCGATAACCGGGGAGCTGTTTTTT	CASSSELRLAITGELFF